This is a list of T cell receptor beta chains from one sample in a study of blood T cell repertoires in COVID-19. The method was immunoSEQ multiplex PCR; TCRdb's version includes in-frame clones alone and lacks a portion of them. The table shows around 170,000 clones, with roughly 84% occurring only once. Sample: peripheral blood. Source of these receptors: a man between 18 and 29 years old with active or convalescent COVID-19. Each CDR3 is given with its conserved first and last residue. Each record gives: D gene, V gene, J gene, CDR3 length, clone size, CDR3 DNA, CDR3 protein. The D gene is left open where the match is weak. Clone size is stated in some rows and not others, as once, few, many or a class when expanded.

>TRBD2|TRBV9|TRBJ2-7|14|.
TGTGCCAGCAGCCCCGGGACTAGCGGCTACGAGCAGTACTTC
CASSPGTSGYEQYF
>.|TRBV7-2|TRBJ1-1|15|.
TGTGCCAGCAGCTTAGATAGCGCGGGAGGTACTGAAGCTTTCTTT
CASSLDSAGGTEAFF
>.|TRBV19|TRBJ1-2|15|.
TGTGCCAGTAGTGCCCTACCCAGGGTGAGATATGGCTACACCTTC
CASSALPRVRYGYTF
>.|TRBV5-1|TRBJ2-7|14|few
TGCGCCAGCAGCCCCAGGGTCAGCTCCTACGAGCAGTACTTC
CASSPRVSSYEQYF
>.|TRBV7-9|TRBJ1-2|13|.
TGTGCCAGCAGTGATAGGGGCAACTATGGCTACACCTTC
CASSDRGNYGYTF
>.|TRBV27|TRBJ1-1|14|once
TGTGCCAGCAGTTTGGCAGGGGCCCACACTGAAGCTTTCTTT
CASSLAGAHTEAFF
>TRBD2|TRBV7-9|TRBJ2-1|16|.
TGTGCCAGCAGCTCAACACTAGCGGGGGTCTACAATGAGCAGTTCTTC
CASSSTLAGVYNEQFF
>TRBD1|TRBV7-9|TRBJ1-1|16|.
TGTGCCAGCAGCCCTGCTGATCTGGGGACAGGCCCTGAAGCTTTCTTT
CASSPADLGTGPEAFF
>TRBD1|TRBV9|TRBJ1-1|18|.
TGTGCCAGCAACCAGCCGGGACAGGGGGGGCCGATGAACACTGAAGCTTTCTTT
CASNQPGQGGPMNTEAFF
>.|TRBV18|TRBJ1-1|14|.
TGTGCCAGCTCACCGGACAAGGCCTACACTGAAGCTTTCTTT
CASSPDKAYTEAFF
>TRBD2|TRBV7-2|TRBJ2-1|15|.
TGTGCCAGCAGCCCCCTAGCGGGGGGCTTGAATGAGCAGTTCTTC
CASSPLAGGLNEQFF
>TRBD2|TRBV4-3|TRBJ2-1|15|.
TGCGCCAGCAGCCAAGATCGAGCGGGAGGAACTGAGCAGTTCTTC
CASSQDRAGGTEQFF
>.|TRBV11-3|TRBJ2-5|13|.
TGTGCCAGCAGCGGGACAAGAAAAGAGACCCAGTACTTC
CASSGTRKETQYF
>.|TRBV5-6|TRBJ1-1|13|.
TGTGCCAGCAGAGCCGGGATGAACACTGAAGCTTTCTTT
CASRAGMNTEAFF
>TRBD2|TRBV28|TRBJ2-1|16|.
TGTGCCAGCAGCTCGTCTTCTAGCGGGAGGAACAATGAGCAGTTCTTC
CASSSSSSGRNNEQFF
>TRBD1|TRBV18|TRBJ2-2|15|.
TGTGCCAGCCGCGAAGGACAGGGGGTCACCGGGGAGCTGTTTTTT
CASREGQGVTGELFF
>.|TRBV6-5|TRBJ2-2|15|.
TGTGCCAGCAGTTACTCAGGAGGGTGGGACGGGGAGCTGTTTTTT
CASSYSGGWDGELFF
>TRBD2|TRBV5-1|TRBJ2-1|16|.
TGCGCCAGCAGCTTACAACTAGCGGGGGCCAACAATGAGCAGTTCTTC
CASSLQLAGANNEQFF
>.|TRBV6-2/TRBV6-3|TRBJ2-7|14|few
TGTGCCAGCAGTTACGCGGCGGGGACCTACGAGCAGTACTTC
CASSYAAGTYEQYF
>TRBD2|TRBV15|TRBJ2-7|21|.
TGTGCCACCAGCAGATACCCGAGGGGGCTAGCGGGAGGAGGGTTATCCTACGAGCAGTACTTC
CATSRYPRGLAGGGLSYEQYF
>.|TRBV5-4|TRBJ2-3|18|.
TGTGCCAGCAGCTTGAATCCTCAGCGGTTGGGCAGTGGGCATACGCAGTATTTT
CASSLNPQRLGSGHTQYF
>.|TRBV27|TRBJ1-1|13|.
TGTGCCAGCAGTTTACAACAGGGAACTGAAGCTTTCTTT
CASSLQQGTEAFF
>TRBD1|TRBV19|TRBJ1-1|15|.
TGTGCCAGTAGGACACCGGGACAGGGGAACACTGAAGCTTTCTTT
CASRTPGQGNTEAFF
>TRBD2|TRBV29-1|TRBJ2-1|13|.
TGCAGCGTCCCTAGCGGAGGCTACAATGAGCAGTTCTTC
CSVPSGGYNEQFF
>TRBD1|TRBV28|TRBJ1-6|13|.
TGTGCCAGCAGTACGGACAGGGGTTCACCCCTCCACTTT
CASSTDRGSPLHF
>.|TRBV7-6|TRBJ2-1|16|.
TGTGCCAGCAGCTTAGCCCCCCGCCGGGGTTACAATGAGCAGTTCTTC
CASSLAPRRGYNEQFF
>.|TRBV6-5|TRBJ1-1|14|.
TGTGCCAGCCAAGCGTGGCAGCAGAACACTGAAGCTTTCTTT
CASQAWQQNTEAFF